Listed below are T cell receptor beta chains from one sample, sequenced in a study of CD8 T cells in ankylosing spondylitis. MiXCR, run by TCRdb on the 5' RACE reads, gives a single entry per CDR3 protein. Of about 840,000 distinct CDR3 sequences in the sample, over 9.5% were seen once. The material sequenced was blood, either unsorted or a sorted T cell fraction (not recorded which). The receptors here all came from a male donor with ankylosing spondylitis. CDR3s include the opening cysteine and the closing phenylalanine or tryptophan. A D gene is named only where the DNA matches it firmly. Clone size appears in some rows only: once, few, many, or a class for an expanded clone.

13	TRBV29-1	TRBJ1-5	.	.	CSVVEQPNQPQHF	TGCAGCGTTGTGGAGCAACCGAATCAGCCCCAGCATTTT
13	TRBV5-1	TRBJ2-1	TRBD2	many	CASGAKREDEQFF	TGCGCCAGCGGTGCGAAGCGGGAGGATGAGCAGTTCTTC
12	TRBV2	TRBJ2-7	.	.	CASVEWAYEQYF	TGTGCCAGCGTTGAGTGGGCCTACGAGCAGTACTTC
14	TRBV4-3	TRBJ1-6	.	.	CASSHLGSNSPLHF	TGCGCCAGCAGCCACCTCGGATCAAATTCACCCCTCCACTTT
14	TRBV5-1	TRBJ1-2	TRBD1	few	CASSSRGTAYGYTF	TGCGCCAGCAGCTCTCGCGGGACAGCCTATGGCTACACCTTC
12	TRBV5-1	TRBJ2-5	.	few	CASRQVQETQYF	TGCGCCAGCAGGCAAGTACAAGAGACCCAGTACTTC
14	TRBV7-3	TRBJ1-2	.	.	CASSLLGGAYGYTF	TGTGCCAGCAGCTTACTAGGGGGAGCCTATGGCTACACCTTC
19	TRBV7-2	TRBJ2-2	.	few	CASSYSRGGRLMLAGELFF	TGTGCCAGCAGCTATAGCCGAGGGGGACGGCTGATGCTGGCCGGGGAGCTGTTTTTT
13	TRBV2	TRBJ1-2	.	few	CASAGGAVYGYTF	TGTGCCAGCGCTGGTGGAGCCGTGTATGGCTACACCTTC
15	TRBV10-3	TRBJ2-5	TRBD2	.	CAIQMGLAGVETQYF	TGTGCCATCCAAATGGGACTAGCGGGAGTCGAGACCCAGTACTTC
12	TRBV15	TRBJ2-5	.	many	CATSRGLETQYF	TGTGCCACCAGCAGGGGACTTGAGACCCAGTACTTC
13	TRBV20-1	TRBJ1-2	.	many	CSARADSTYGYTF	TGCAGTGCTAGGGCGGACAGCACCTATGGCTACACCTTC
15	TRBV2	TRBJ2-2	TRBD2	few	CASSGASGSTGELFF	TGTGCCAGCAGTGGGGCTAGCGGATCCACCGGGGAGCTGTTTTTT
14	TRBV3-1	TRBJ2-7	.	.	CASSRRERGYEQYF	TGTGCCAGCAGCCGACGGGAGCGTGGATACGAGCAGTACTTC
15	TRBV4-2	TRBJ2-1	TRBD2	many	CASSQSVAGNNEQFF	TGTGCCAGCAGCCAATCTGTAGCGGGGAATAATGAGCAGTTCTTC
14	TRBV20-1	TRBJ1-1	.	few	CSARAPRGLSEAFF	TGCAGTGCTAGAGCCCCGCGGGGGCTTTCTGAAGCTTTCTTT
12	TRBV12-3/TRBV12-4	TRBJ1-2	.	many	CASSLGIIGYTF	TGTGCCAGCAGTTTAGGAATTATAGGCTACACCTTC
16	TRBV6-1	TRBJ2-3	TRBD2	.	CASRKGASGRADTQYF	TGTGCCAGCAGGAAAGGGGCTAGCGGGAGGGCAGATACGCAGTATTTT
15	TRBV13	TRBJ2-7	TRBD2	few	CASSPSGRYSYEQYF	TGTGCCAGCAGCCCTAGCGGGAGGTACTCCTACGAGCAGTACTTC
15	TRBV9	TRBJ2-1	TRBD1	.	CASSARGLSYNEQFF	TGTGCCAGCAGCGCCAGGGGGCTCTCCTACAATGAGCAGTTCTTC
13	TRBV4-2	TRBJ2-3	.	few	CASSPLITDTQYF	TGTGCCAGCAGCCCCCTTATCACAGATACGCAGTATTTT
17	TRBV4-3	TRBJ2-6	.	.	CASSRRGRGSGANVLTF	TGCGCCAGCAGCCGCCGGGGCAGGGGCTCTGGGGCCAACGTCCTGACTTTC
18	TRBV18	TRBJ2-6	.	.	CASSPQPYVLSGANVLTF	TGTGCCAGCTCTCCTCAACCCTATGTTCTCTCTGGGGCCAACGTCCTGACTTTC
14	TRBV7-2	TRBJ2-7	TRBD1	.	CASSLYRGPYEQYF	TGTGCCAGCAGCCTATACAGGGGACCCTACGAGCAGTACTTC
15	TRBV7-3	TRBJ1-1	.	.	CASSLTRDSNTEAFF	TGTGCCAGCAGCCTAACCAGGGATTCTAACACTGAAGCTTTCTTT
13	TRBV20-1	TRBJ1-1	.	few	CSASHRAGGEAFF	TGCAGTGCTAGTCATCGTGCTGGAGGTGAAGCTTTCTTT
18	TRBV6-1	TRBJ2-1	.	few	CASRGGQKAGVSYNEQFF	TGTGCCAGCAGAGGGGGGCAGAAGGCGGGAGTCTCCTACAATGAGCAGTTCTTC
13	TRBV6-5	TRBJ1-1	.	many	CASSYSDYGEAFF	TGTGCCAGCAGTTACTCGGATTACGGTGAAGCTTTCTTT
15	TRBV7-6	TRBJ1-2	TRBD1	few	CASSLAGTGAYGYTF	TGTGCCAGCAGCTTAGCCGGGACAGGGGCTTATGGCTACACCTTC
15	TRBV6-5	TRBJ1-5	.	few	CASSYSPRSNQPQHF	TGTGCCAGCAGTTACTCTCCGCGTAGCAATCAGCCCCAGCATTTT
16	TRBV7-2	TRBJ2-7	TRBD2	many	CASSLGASGSPYEQYF	TGTGCCAGCAGCTTAGGTGCGAGCGGGAGCCCCTACGAGCAGTACTTC
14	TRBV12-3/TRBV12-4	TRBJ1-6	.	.	CASSLQGHDSPLHF	TGTGCCAGCAGTTTACAGGGGCACGATTCACCCCTCCACTTT
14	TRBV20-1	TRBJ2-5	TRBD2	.	CSASGGEIQETQYF	TGCAGTGCTAGCGGGGGGGAGATCCAAGAGACCCAGTACTTC
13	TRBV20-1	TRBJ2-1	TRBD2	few	CSASRLAGDEQFF	TGCAGTGCTAGTAGGCTAGCGGGAGATGAGCAGTTCTTC
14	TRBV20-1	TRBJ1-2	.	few	CSASEGLRNYGYTF	TGCAGTGCTAGCGAAGGACTGAGAAACTATGGCTACACCTTC
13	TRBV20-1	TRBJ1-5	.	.	CSVDRGRNQPQHF	TGCAGTGTCGACCGCGGCCGAAATCAGCCCCAGCATTTT
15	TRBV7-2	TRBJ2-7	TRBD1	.	CASSFSRDRAYEQYF	TGTGCCAGCAGCTTTTCCCGGGACAGGGCCTACGAGCAGTACTTC
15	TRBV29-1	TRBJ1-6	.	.	CSGGLGSSYNSPLHF	TGCAGCGGTGGACTGGGGAGCTCCTATAATTCACCCCTCCACTTT
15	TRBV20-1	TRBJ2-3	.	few	CSARDRRGSADTQYF	TGCAGTGCTAGAGATCGCCGAGGTTCGGCAGATACGCAGTATTTT
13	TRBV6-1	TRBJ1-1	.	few	CASSEGRVTEAFF	TGTGCCAGCAGTGAAGGCAGGGTTACTGAAGCTTTCTTT
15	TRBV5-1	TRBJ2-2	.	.	CASSTGRGFTGELFF	TGCGCCAGCAGCACTGGACGGGGATTCACCGGGGAGCTGTTTTTT
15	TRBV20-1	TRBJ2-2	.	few	CSAIPARVPTGELFF	TGCAGTGCTATCCCTGCCAGGGTGCCCACCGGGGAGCTGTTTTTT
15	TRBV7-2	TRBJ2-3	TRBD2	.	CASSLGSTSGAQRYF	TGTGCCAGCAGCTTAGGATCGACTAGCGGGGCCCAGAGGTATTTT
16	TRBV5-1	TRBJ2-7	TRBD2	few	CASSPGGTVGMDEQYF	TGCGCCAGCAGCCCGGGGGGTACGGTGGGTATGGACGAGCAGTACTTC
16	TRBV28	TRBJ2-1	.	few	CASSHSSRGLGHEQFF	TGTGCCAGCAGTCACTCATCTCGCGGGCTCGGCCATGAGCAGTTCTTC
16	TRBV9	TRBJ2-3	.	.	CASSAGLAASTDTQYF	TGTGCCAGCAGCGCTGGGTTGGCGGCCTCCACAGATACGCAGTATTTT
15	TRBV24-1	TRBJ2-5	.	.	CATSDFGTEQETQYF	TGTGCCACCAGTGATTTTGGAACAGAACAAGAGACCCAGTACTTC